The rows below give T cell receptor beta chains drawn from one sample of a study of cytomegalovirus exposure and HLA in healthy donors. Produced via immunoSEQ multiplex PCR; TCRdb's table is partial and in-frame only. The table records 150,000 to 200,000 clones, about 83% of them present only once. Source material: PBMCs. The receptor set was obtained from a woman in her late teens or twenties in good health and CMV-seronegative. Each CDR3 is given with its conserved first and last residue. The order of the fields is J gene, V gene, clone size, D gene, CDR3 length, CDR3 DNA, CDR3 protein. The D gene is left open where the match is weak. Size tells how often a clone was seen (once, few, many) or the class of an expanded clone, and some rows leave it out.

TRBJ2-1 TRBV7-9 NA TRBD2 16 TGTGCCAGCAGCCCTCGGACTAGCGGGGGTATAAATGAGCAGTTCTTC CASSPRTSGGINEQFF
TRBJ1-2 TRBV28 NA NA 14 TGTGCCAGCACCTTGTACCGTCCCGGGGATGGCTACACCTTC CASTLYRPGDGYTF
TRBJ2-6 TRBV5-1 once NA 15 TGCGCCAGCAGCCCAGACAGCTCTGGGGCCAACGTCCTGACTTTC CASSPDSSGANVLTF
TRBJ2-7 TRBV5-4 NA NA 15 TGTGCCAGCAGCCAAGAGTCGGCTAGCTCCTACGAGCAGTACTTC CASSQESASSYEQYF
TRBJ2-1 TRBV19 NA NA 13 TGTGCCAGTAGCCCCCTGACTTCCCGGGAGCAGTTCTTC CASSPLTSREQFF
TRBJ2-7 TRBV7-6 few TRBD1 14 TGTGCCAGCAGCTTCGGGACAGGGGGCGTCGAGCAGTACTTC CASSFGTGGVEQYF
TRBJ1-5 TRBV5-1 NA TRBD1 14 TGCGCCAGCAGCCCGACAGGGAGCAATCAGCCCCAGCATTTT CASSPTGSNQPQHF
TRBJ1-5 TRBV18 NA NA 12 TGTGCCAGCTCGCGAATCGATGGGCCCCAGCATTTT CASSRIDGPQHF
TRBJ2-5 TRBV5-4 NA TRBD2 15 TGTGCCAGCAGCCTCGAGCCGAGGGAGGGAGAGACCCAGTACTTC CASSLEPREGETQYF
TRBJ1-5 TRBV19 NA NA 14 TGTGCCAGTATCCCACCGGGGTTCAATCAGCCCCAGCATTTT CASIPPGFNQPQHF
TRBJ1-2 TRBV4-2 NA TRBD1 14 TGTGCCAGCAGCCCCCGGACAGGGGGCCAGGGCTACACCTTC CASSPRTGGQGYTF
TRBJ2-1 TRBV6-6 once NA 14 TGTGCCAGCACCCCCGGGGAGGCCGGCAATGAGCAGTTCTTC CASTPGEAGNEQFF
TRBJ1-1 TRBV6-4 medium-sized NA 13 TGTGCCAGCAGTGACGGGCCCCTCACTGAAGCTTTCTTT CASSDGPLTEAFF
TRBJ2-7 TRBV5-1 few TRBD2 15 TGCGCCAGCAGCGCCGCACTAGCGGGGGTCTACGAGCAGTACTTC CASSAALAGVYEQYF
TRBJ2-7 TRBV18 NA NA 12 TGTGCCAGCTCACCACCGGGACAAAAGCAGTACTTC CASSPPGQKQYF
TRBJ2-5 TRBV19 NA NA 16 TGTGCCAGTAGTATAGGGGGAAGGGGGGGCGCAGAGACCCAGTACTTC CASSIGGRGGAETQYF
TRBJ2-6 TRBV6-5 NA NA 14 TGTGCCAGCAGCCCTTCTCCTGGGGCCAACGTCCTGACTTTC CASSPSPGANVLTF
TRBJ1-1 TRBV7-8 NA TRBD1 14 TGTGCCAGCACCGAGGGGACAGGGAACACTGAAGCTTTCTTT CASTEGTGNTEAFF
TRBJ1-1 TRBV18 NA TRBD1 15 TGTGCCAGCTCACCACCCGAGGGGGCCATCACTGAAGCTTTCTTT CASSPPEGAITEAFF
TRBJ1-2 TRBV19 NA NA 13 TGTGCCAGCTCCAAAGACGGGGTACGTGGCTACACCTTC CASSKDGVRGYTF
TRBJ1-4 TRBV27 NA NA 15 TGTGCCAGCAGTTTATGGCAGGGACAAGGTGAAAAACTGTTTTTT CASSLWQGQGEKLFF
TRBJ2-1 TRBV6-1 NA TRBD2 15 TGTGCCAGCAGTGAGATTCTAGCGGGGGGGCCTACTCAGTTCTTC CASSEILAGGPTQFF